The 30 T cell receptor beta chains below come from one sample, sequenced in a study of blood T cell repertoires in COVID-19. Sequencing used immunoSEQ multiplex PCR; TCRdb keeps in-frame clones, though not all of them. Of some 87,000 clones in the sample, over 70% were seen once. Sequenced input: peripheral blood. These receptors all stem from a human donor in a cohort sampled during active COVID-19.

The chain recombines TRBV5-4 with TRBJ1-3, with 9 bases fitting TRBD1. Germline assignment: CDR1 SGHNT and CDR2 YYREEE (reference sequence). The CDR3 has 16 amino acids. J was trimmed by 0 bases and V by 2 bases; bases with no gene match: 3. CDR3 residues: CASSFVGQGSGNTIYF. CDR3 coding DNA: TGTGCCAGCAGCTTCGTGGGACAGGGCTCTGGAAACACCATATATTTT.

The chain has TRBV28 and TRBJ1-1; D may be TRBD1 (5 bases). Germline V lookup: CDR1 MDHEN, CDR2 SYDVKM. The CDR3 sequence is 15 residues long. The V end was cut by 6 bases, the J end by 8 bases, with 22 bases between. DNA of the CDR3: TGTGCCAGCAGCTATCGAGGGACGCCCGGGGGAGAAGCTTTCTTT. Translated, it gives CASSYRGTPGGEAFF.

This clone was counted only a few times. The chain has TRBV5-1 and TRBJ2-7; 8 nucleotides agree with TRBD2. The CDR3 loop spans 15 amino acids. Germline CDR1 reads SGHRS; CDR2 reads YFSETQ. V was pared by 0 bases and J by 3 bases, with 5 bases of the junction left unmatched. In nucleotides, the CDR3 is TGCGCCAGCAGCTTGGGTGCGGGGGGCGGCTACGAGCAGTACTTC. This gives the protein CASSLGAGGGYEQYF.

This chain uses TRBV27 with TRBJ2-6; 10 bases map to TRBD1. The CDR3 is made up of 19 amino acids. CDR1 is MNHEY, CDR2 SMNVEV, per germline (reference sequence). V was pared by 5 bases and J by 0 bases, with 10 bases of the junction left unmatched. The chain's CDR3 is CASSRYIGQGVSGANVLTF. For the CDR3, the DNA is TGTGCCAGCAGTAGGTATATAGGACAGGGGGTCTCTGGGGCCAACGTCCTGACTTTC.

The CDR3: CASSLGGDSTYEQYV. Written as DNA, the CDR3 is TGTGCCAGCAGTTTGGGTGGGGACTCCACCTACGAGCAGTACGTC. The chain recombines TRBV27 with TRBJ2-7; the D gene is possibly TRBD2 (6 bases). CDR3 length: 15 amino acids. V was shortened by 3 bases and J by 2 bases, with 14 bases between the two germline ends. Germline CDR1 reads MNHEY; CDR2 reads SMNVEV (reference sequence).

The chain employs TRBV6-5 and TRBJ1-2; 8 nucleotides agree with TRBD1. After removal of 8 bases from V and 4 bases from J, the junction contained 6 bases not matched to a gene. There are 13 residues in the CDR3. Germline V lookup: CDR1 MNHEY, CDR2 SVGAGI. The CDR3 protein is CASAGGAGYGYTF. CDR3 DNA sequence: TGTGCCAGCGCAGGGGGCGCCGGCTATGGCTACACCTTC.

The chain links TRBV2 to TRBJ2-3; 10 bases are a match to TRBD2. V trimming: 6 bases; J trimming: 2 bases; junction bases outside the gene matches: 8. The V gene's germline CDR1 is SNHLY and CDR2 FYNNEI. The CDR3 extends over 16 amino acids. The CDR3 loop is CASRPGLASHTDTQYF. For the CDR3, the DNA is TGTGCCAGCAGGCCGGGACTAGCGTCCCACACAGATACGCAGTATTTT.

V usage is TRBV24-1 and J usage is TRBJ1-1; no clear D gene. Looked up from germline, CDR1 is KGHDR and CDR2 is SFDVKD. The CDR3 loop spans 14 amino acids. The V gene lost 5 bases and the J gene lost 0 bases, with 9 bases spanning the gap. The DNA of the CDR3 is TGTGCCACCAGTGCCGGAGGTCTGAACACTGAAGCTTTCTTT. Protein product: CATSAGGLNTEAFF.

This clone was recorded only once. The chain recombines TRBV5-1 with TRBJ2-3; 15 nucleotides agree with TRBD2. The germline V gene encodes CDR1 SGHRS and CDR2 YFSETQ. V shed 3 bases and J 3 bases; nucleotides not matched to a gene: 5. This CDR3 is built from 17 residues. CDR3 DNA: TGCGCCAGCAGCTACCCGGGACTAGCGGGGGGTACAGATACGCAGTATTTT. As protein: CASSYPGLAGGTDTQYF.

This sequence joins TRBV6-4 and TRBJ1-2; 10 positions agree with TRBD1. The CDR3 spans 16 residues. Germline loops: CDR1 MRHNA, CDR2 SNTAGT. V trimming: 8 bases; J trimming: 4 bases; junction bases outside the gene matches: 13. The CDR3 bases are TGTGCCAGCCGCAGAGAGGGACAGGGGCTGGGCTATGGCTACACCTTC. This translates into CASRREGQGLGYGYTF.

V usage is TRBV12-3 or TRBV12-4 and J usage is TRBJ1-5, with D uncertain. This CDR3 spans 12 amino acids. V gave up 3 bases and J gave up 4 bases, with 4 bases separating them. This chain's CDR3 is CASSFANQPQHF. The CDR3, as DNA: TGTGCCAGCAGTTTCGCGAATCAGCCCCAGCATTTT.

The sample holds a few counts of this clone. V and J are TRBV9 and TRBJ2-1; 7 nucleotides match TRBD2. Germline CDR1 is SGDLS and CDR2 is YYNGEE. CDR3 length equals 15 residues. J lost 8 bases, V lost 4 bases, and 12 bases had no gene match. The CDR3 DNA follows: TGTGCCAGCAGCCAACTGACTAGCTCGTTGGATGAGCAGTTCTTC. This sequence encodes CASSQLTSSLDEQFF.

V usage is TRBV7-9 and J usage is TRBJ1-1; D gene unclear. This CDR3 has 12 amino acids. CDR1 and CDR2 from the germline V gene are SEHNR and FQNEAQ (reference sequence). V was pared by 7 bases and J by 4 bases, with 10 bases between. The CDR3 loop reads CASTHGSTEAFF. CDR3 nucleotides: TGTGCCAGCACCCACGGGAGCACTGAAGCTTTCTTT.

The chain is built from TRBV11-2 and TRBJ1-6, with D tentatively TRBD1 (5 bases). CDR1 and CDR2 from the germline V gene are SGHAT and FQNNGV. V was shortened by 3 bases and J by 3 bases, with 6 bases between the two germline ends. CDR3 length: 14 amino acids. The CDR3 DNA reads TGTGCCAGCAGCTTCGGGGGCTATAATTCACCCCTCCACTTT. Amino acid sequence: CASSFGGYNSPLHF.

This clone has just a few counts. V is TRBV7-9 and J is TRBJ2-1; D remains unclear. Looked up from germline, CDR1 is SEHNR and CDR2 is FQNEAQ (reference sequence). This CDR3 spans 15 amino acids. V lost 5 bases, J lost 2 bases, and 13 bases lay in between. The CDR3 here is CASSPPEMAYNEQFF. CDR3 in DNA: TGTGCCAGCAGCCCCCCGGAGATGGCCTACAATGAGCAGTTCTTC.

The chain joins TRBV13 to TRBJ1-2, with 7 bases identical to TRBD1. V was pared by 4 bases and J by 6 bases, with 5 bases of the junction left unmatched. From germline, CDR1 is PRHDT and CDR2 FYEKMQ (reference sequence). This CDR3 is built from 13 residues. The CDR3 here is CASSYRGLDGYTF. CDR3 nucleotide sequence: TGTGCCAGCAGCTACAGGGGTCTAGATGGCTACACCTTC. Drawing the rest from reference TRBV13 and TRBJ1-2, the complete variable domain is AAGVIQSPRHLIKEKRETATLKCYPIPRHDTVYWYQQGPGQDPQFLISFYEKMQSDKGSIPDRFSAQQFSDYHSELNMSSLELGDSALYFCASSYRGLDGYTFGSGTRLTVV.

The chain recombines TRBV2 with TRBJ2-7; D possibly corresponds to TRBD1 (6 bases). The CDR3 contains 14 residues. Germline V gene sequence: CDR1 SNHLY, CDR2 FYNNEI. V was shortened by 6 bases and J by 0 bases, with 12 bases between the two germline ends. The CDR3 DNA is TGTGCCAGCAGCGGACAGCCCTCCTCCTACGAGCAGTACTTC. Its protein is CASSGQPSSYEQYF.

This clone has more than one count but fewer than ten. This chain connects TRBV14 to TRBJ2-7; 8 positions match TRBD1. Losses at the gene ends were 0 bases for V and 5 bases for J; bases not matched to a gene: 15. Germline V lookup: CDR1 SGHDN, CDR2 FVKESK. CDR3 length: 18 residues. CDR3 region: CASSQEGLPRTGLDEQYF. The CDR3, as DNA: TGTGCCAGCAGCCAAGAGGGCCTCCCCCGGACAGGGTTGGACGAGCAGTACTTC.

The rearrangement links TRBV28 to TRBJ1-5; D remains unclear. With 3 bases removed from V and 7 bases from J, the gap between germline ends came to 10 bases. This CDR3 comprises 13 residues. The germline V gene has CDR1 MDHEN and CDR2 SYDVKM. The CDR3 DNA reads TGTGCCAGCAGTTTTGAGGGAGACCAGCCCCAGCATTTT. Amino acid sequence: CASSFEGDQPQHF. Together with reference TRBV28 and TRBJ1-5, the CDR3 gives the full variable domain: DVKVTQSSRYLVKRTGEKVFLECVQDMDHENMFWYRQDPGLGLRLIYFSYDVKMKEKGDIPEGYSVSREKKERFSLILESASTNQTSMYLCASSFEGDQPQHFGDGTRLSIL.

The chain joins TRBV18 to TRBJ1-5; TRBD1 matches 8 bases. The V segment lost 5 bases and the J segment 4 bases; nucleotides outside the gene matches: 7. The CDR3 consists of 15 residues. Germline values: CDR1 KGHSH, CDR2 LQKENI. Here the CDR3 reads CASSWGTGQNQPQHF. The CDR3 DNA follows: TGTGCCAGCTCATGGGGGACAGGACAAAATCAGCCCCAGCATTTT.

The genes are TRBV9 and TRBJ1-6, with 7 bases lining up with TRBD1. V trimming: 3 bases; J trimming: 8 bases; junction bases outside the gene matches: 11. CDR3 size: 16 residues. Per germline, CDR1 SGDLS and CDR2 YYNGEE. CDR3 nucleotide sequence: TGTGCCAGCAGCGCCCAGAAACAGGGGTTGGATTCACCCCTCCACTTT. It translates to CASSAQKQGLDSPLHF.

The chain joins TRBV12-3 or TRBV12-4 to TRBJ2-7; D is uncertain. The CDR3 covers 11 residues. Trimming stripped 3 bases from V and 6 bases from J, with 6 bases between. CDR3 sequence reads: CASSFHGEQYF. The CDR3 DNA reads TGTGCCAGCAGTTTCCACGGCGAGCAGTACTTC.

This chain links TRBV28 with TRBJ1-2; D may be TRBD1 (5 bases). Germline CDR1 is MDHEN and CDR2 is SYDVKM. V lost 2 bases and J 5 bases, leaving 12 bases between the germline ends. The CDR3 has 14 residues. The CDR3 DNA is TGTGCCAGCAGTTTAGTCGGGCAGGGTTATGGCTACACCTTC. Residues: CASSLVGQGYGYTF.

This clone was found once. This chain connects TRBV27 to TRBJ1-5; D call uncertain. The germline V gene has CDR1 MNHEY and CDR2 SMNVEV (reference sequence). The CDR3 consists of 17 residues. Deletions cut 6 bases from V and 0 bases from J, with 18 bases between. For the CDR3, the DNA is TGTGCCAGCAGCGGATACGCAGAGGGATATAGCAATCAGCCCCAGCATTTT. Translating gives CASSGYAEGYSNQPQHF.

The chain couples TRBV4-1 to TRBJ1-6; 7 nucleotides line up with TRBD1. J gave up 4 bases and V 6 bases, and 12 bases lay outside the gene matches. The CDR3 extends over 17 amino acids. CDR1 MGHRA and CDR2 YSYEKL come from the germline V gene. The chain's CDR3 is CASRGTAFGAYNSPLHF. DNA for the CDR3: TGCGCCAGCAGGGGGACAGCGTTCGGGGCTTATAATTCACCCCTCCACTTT.

This clone was recorded at least ten times. The rearrangement uses TRBV19 and TRBJ1-4; the match to TRBD1 covers 7 bases. J gave up 0 bases and V 7 bases, and 8 bases lay outside the gene matches. Germline-derived CDR1 and CDR2 are LNHDA and SQIVND (reference sequence). This CDR3 comprises 16 residues. The CDR3: CASTTQGRATNEKLFF. The CDR3 DNA is TGTGCCAGTACTACACAGGGGCGAGCAACTAATGAAAAACTGTTTTTT.

The chain couples TRBV19 to TRBJ1-6, with 10 bases matching TRBD1. With V trimmed by 8 bases and J by 10 bases, 5 bases remained unmatched. The length of the CDR3 is 13 residues. Looked up from germline, CDR1 is LNHDA and CDR2 is SQIVND (reference sequence). For the CDR3, the DNA is TGTGCCAGTTCGGGGACAGGGGAATCACCCCTCCACTTT. Encoded protein: CASSGTGESPLHF.

The genes are TRBV7-2 and TRBJ2-3; 11 bases map to TRBD2. CDR1 and CDR2 (germline): SGHTA, FQGNSA. The length of the CDR3 is 17 residues. Losses at the gene ends were 5 bases for V and 1 base for J; bases not matched to a gene: 8. The CDR3 reads CASSLWAGLAGTDTQYF. In DNA, the CDR3 is TGTGCCAGCAGCCTCTGGGCGGGACTAGCGGGCACAGATACGCAGTATTTT.

The V gene is TRBV30, the J gene TRBJ2-2; 13 bases fit TRBD2. J lost 1 base, V lost 7 bases, and 9 bases had no gene match. Germline CDR1 and CDR2: GTSNPN and SVGIG (reference sequence). There are 17 residues in the CDR3. DNA of the CDR3: TGTGCCTTGTCCTACGGGACTAGCGGGATGAACACCGGGGAGCTGTTTTTT. Translated: CALSYGTSGMNTGELFF.

V is TRBV4-1 and J is TRBJ1-5; D remains unclear. The V end was cut by 0 bases, the J end by 9 bases, with 12 bases between. The CDR3 runs 14 residues. The germline V gene encodes CDR1 MGHRA and CDR2 YSYEKL. The CDR3 DNA reads TGCGCCAGCAGCCAAGATAGAGGGCTTGGGCCCCAGCATTTT. It specifies CASSQDRGLGPQHF.